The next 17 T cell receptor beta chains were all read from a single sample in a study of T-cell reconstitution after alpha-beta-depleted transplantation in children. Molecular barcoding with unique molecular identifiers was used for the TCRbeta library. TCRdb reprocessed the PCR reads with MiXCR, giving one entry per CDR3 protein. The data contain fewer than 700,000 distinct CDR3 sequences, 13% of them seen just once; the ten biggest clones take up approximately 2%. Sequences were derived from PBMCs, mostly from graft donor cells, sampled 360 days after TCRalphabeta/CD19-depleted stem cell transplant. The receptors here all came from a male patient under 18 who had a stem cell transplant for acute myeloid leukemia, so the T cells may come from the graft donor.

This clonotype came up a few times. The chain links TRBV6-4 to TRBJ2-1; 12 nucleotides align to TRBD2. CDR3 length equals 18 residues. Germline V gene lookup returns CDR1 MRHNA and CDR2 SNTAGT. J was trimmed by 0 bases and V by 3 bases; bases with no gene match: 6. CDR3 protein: CASSEGTSGFSSYNEQFF. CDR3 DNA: TGTGCCAGCAGTGAGGGGACTAGCGGGTTCAGCTCCTACAATGAGCAGTTCTTC.

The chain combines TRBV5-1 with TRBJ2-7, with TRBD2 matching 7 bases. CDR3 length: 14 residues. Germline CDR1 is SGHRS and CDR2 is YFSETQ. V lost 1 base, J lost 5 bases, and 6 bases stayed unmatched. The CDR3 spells CASSLRAGDDEQYF. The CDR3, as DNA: TGCGCCAGCAGCTTGAGGGCGGGAGACGACGAGCAGTACTTC.

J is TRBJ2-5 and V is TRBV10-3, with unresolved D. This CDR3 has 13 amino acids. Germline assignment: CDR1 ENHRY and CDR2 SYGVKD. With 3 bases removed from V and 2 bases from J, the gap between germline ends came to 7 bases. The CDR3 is CAISEQRQETQYF. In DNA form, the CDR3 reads TGTGCCATCAGTGAACAGCGACAAGAGACCCAGTACTTC.

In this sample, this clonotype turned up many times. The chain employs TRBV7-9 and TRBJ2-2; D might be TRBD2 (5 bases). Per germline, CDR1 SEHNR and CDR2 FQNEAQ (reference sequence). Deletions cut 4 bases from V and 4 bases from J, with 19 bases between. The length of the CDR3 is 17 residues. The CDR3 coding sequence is TGTGCCAGCAGCTCACTTGGACCTCGGGATTTCACCGGGGAGCTGTTTTTT. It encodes CASSSLGPRDFTGELFF. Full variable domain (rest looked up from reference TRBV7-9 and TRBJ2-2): DTGVSQNPRHKITKRGQNVTFRCDPISEHNRLYWYRQTLGQGPEFLTYFQNEAQLEKSRLLSDRFSAERPKGSFSTLEIQRTEQGDSAMYLCASSSLGPRDFTGELFFGEGSRLTVL.

As DNA, the CDR3 is TGCAGTGCGCTAGCAGCTGCCGAATTCTCAGAGACCCAGTACTTC. Its protein is CSALAAAEFSETQYF. The chain employs TRBV20-1 and TRBJ2-5; D might be TRBD2 (5 bases). V shed 6 bases and J shed 4 bases, with 21 bases lying between them. Germline CDR1 reads DFQATT; CDR2 reads SNEGSKA (reference sequence). The CDR3 consists of 15 residues.

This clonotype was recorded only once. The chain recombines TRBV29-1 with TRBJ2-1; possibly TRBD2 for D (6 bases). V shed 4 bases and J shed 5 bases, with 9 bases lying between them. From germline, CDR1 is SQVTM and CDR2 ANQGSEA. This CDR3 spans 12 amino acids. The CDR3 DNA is TGCAGCGTTGCGGGACTTAACAATGAGCAGTTCTTC. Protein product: CSVAGLNNEQFF.

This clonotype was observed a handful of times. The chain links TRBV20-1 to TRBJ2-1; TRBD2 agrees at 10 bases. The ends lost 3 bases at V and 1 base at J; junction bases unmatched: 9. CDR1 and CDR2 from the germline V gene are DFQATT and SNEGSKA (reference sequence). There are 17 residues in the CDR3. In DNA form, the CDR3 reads TGCAGTGCTAGGGACACTAGCGGGATGGAGTCCTACAATGAGCAGTTCTTC. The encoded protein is CSARDTSGMESYNEQFF.

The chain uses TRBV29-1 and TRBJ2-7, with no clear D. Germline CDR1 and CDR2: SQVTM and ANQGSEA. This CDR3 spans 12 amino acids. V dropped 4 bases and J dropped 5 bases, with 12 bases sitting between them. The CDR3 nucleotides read TGCAGCGTTGCTCAAGGGTCCCACGAGCAGTACTTC. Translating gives CSVAQGSHEQYF.

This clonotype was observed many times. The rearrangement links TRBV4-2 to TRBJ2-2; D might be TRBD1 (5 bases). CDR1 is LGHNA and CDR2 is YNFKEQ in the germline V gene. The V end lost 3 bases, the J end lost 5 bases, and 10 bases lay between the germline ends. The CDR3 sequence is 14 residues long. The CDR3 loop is CASSQIRVTGELFF. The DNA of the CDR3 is TGTGCCAGCAGCCAGATCAGGGTAACCGGGGAGCTGTTTTTT.

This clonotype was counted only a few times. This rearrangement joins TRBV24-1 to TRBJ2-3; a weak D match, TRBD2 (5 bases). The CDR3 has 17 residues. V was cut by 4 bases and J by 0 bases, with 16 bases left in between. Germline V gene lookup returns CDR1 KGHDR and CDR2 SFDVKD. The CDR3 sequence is CATSDPGGGRSTDTQYF. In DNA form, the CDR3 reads TGTGCCACCAGTGACCCCGGAGGAGGTCGTAGCACAGATACGCAGTATTTT.

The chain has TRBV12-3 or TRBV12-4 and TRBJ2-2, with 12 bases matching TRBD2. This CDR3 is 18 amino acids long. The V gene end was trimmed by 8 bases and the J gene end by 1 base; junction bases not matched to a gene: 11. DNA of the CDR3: TGTGCCAGCGGACCGGACAGACTAGCGGGAGTGAACACCGGGGAGCTGTTTTTT. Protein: CASGPDRLAGVNTGELFF.

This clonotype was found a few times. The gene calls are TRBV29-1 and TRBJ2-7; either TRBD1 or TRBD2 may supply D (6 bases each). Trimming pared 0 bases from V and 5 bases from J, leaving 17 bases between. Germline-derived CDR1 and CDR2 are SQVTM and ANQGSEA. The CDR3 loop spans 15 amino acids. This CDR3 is CSVEDFGRGGNEQYF. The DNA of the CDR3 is TGCAGCGTTGAAGATTTTGGCAGGGGAGGAAACGAGCAGTACTTC.

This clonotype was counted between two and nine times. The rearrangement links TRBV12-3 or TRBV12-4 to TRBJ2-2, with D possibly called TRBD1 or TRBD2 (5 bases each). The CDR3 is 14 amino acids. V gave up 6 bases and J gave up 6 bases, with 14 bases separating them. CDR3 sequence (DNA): TGTGCCAGCAGCCTAAACGAGGGGTCCGGGGAGCTGTTTTTT. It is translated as CASSLNEGSGELFF.

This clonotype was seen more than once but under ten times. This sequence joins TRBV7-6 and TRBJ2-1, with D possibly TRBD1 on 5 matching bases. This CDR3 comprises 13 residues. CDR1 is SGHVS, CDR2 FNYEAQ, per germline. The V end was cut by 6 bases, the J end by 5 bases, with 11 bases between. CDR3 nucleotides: TGTGCCAGCAGTCGCAGGGTTGACAATGAGCAGTTCTTC. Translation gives CASSRRVDNEQFF.

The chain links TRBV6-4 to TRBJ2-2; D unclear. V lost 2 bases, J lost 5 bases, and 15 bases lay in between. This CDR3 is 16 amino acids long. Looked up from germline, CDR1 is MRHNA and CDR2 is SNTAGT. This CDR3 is CASSDPPRFKTGELFF. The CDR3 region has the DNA TGTGCCAGCAGTGACCCCCCCCGGTTTAAAACCGGGGAGCTGTTTTTT.

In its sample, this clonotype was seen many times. The CDR3: CASSPSGRSQETQYF. Here the CDR3 DNA reads TGTGCCAGCAGTCCTAGCGGGAGGTCCCAAGAGACCCAGTACTTC. V is TRBV27 and J is TRBJ2-5; 11 nucleotides agree with TRBD2. Germline values: CDR1 MNHEY, CDR2 SMNVEV (reference sequence). CDR3 length: 15 residues. V gave up 5 bases and J gave up 1 base; unmatched junction bases: 3.

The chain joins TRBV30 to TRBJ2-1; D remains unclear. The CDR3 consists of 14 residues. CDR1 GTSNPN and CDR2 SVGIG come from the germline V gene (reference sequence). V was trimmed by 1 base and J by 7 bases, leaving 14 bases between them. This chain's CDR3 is CAWSAPVKLNEQFF. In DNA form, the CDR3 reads TGTGCCTGGAGTGCCCCAGTGAAATTGAATGAGCAGTTCTTC.